This passage covers 19 T cell receptor beta chains from one sample sequenced in a study of monozygotic twins with inflammatory bowel disease. TCRdb re-called the 5' RACE reads and catalogs CDR3 proteins one per entry, DNA excluded. This sample lists under 350,000 distinct CDR3 sequences; its ten largest clones have roughly 5.8%. Sequencing used blood. These receptors all stem from a human donor with ulcerative colitis or Crohn's disease, or a healthy co-twin of an affected twin (not recorded which).

V gene TRBV12-3 or TRBV12-4 combines with J gene TRBJ2-7; TCRdb calls TRBD2, which cannot be checked without DNA. This CDR3 is 15 amino acids long. CDR3 residues: CASSPLAGGLGEQYF.

The V and J genes are TRBV3-1 and TRBJ1-6. From germline, CDR1 is LGHDT and CDR2 YNNKEL (reference sequence). The CDR3 spans 14 residues. The CDR3 reads CASSQARSLSPLHF.

The J gene is TRBJ2-5, the V gene TRBV6-1; TCRdb picks TRBD1, but there is no DNA to check that call. Per the germline V gene, CDR1 is MNHNS and CDR2 is SASEGT. This CDR3 region has 16 residues. The CDR3 reads CASSGARGGEWETQYF.

The J gene is TRBJ2-1, the V gene TRBV5-1; there is no DNA to check the TCRdb D call of TRBD2. The CDR3 is 15 residues long. The V gene's germline CDR1 is SGHRS and CDR2 YFSETQ. This chain's CDR3 is CASTSGGSSYNEQFF.

The chain's CDR3 is CACSSTPGAGGGTQYF. This rearrangement joins TRBV7-2 to TRBJ2-3; TCRdb indicates TRBD1, and absent DNA this call remains unverified. The CDR3 contains 16 residues. From germline, CDR1 is SGHTA and CDR2 FQGNSA.

The chain has TRBV7-2 and TRBJ2-3; TCRdb's D call of TRBD1 is untestable without DNA. CDR1 and CDR2 from the germline V gene are SGHTA and FQGNSA. The CDR3 spans 14 residues. CDR3 sequence reads: CASGGWSVTDTQYF.

The V and J genes are TRBV6-2 or TRBV6-3 and TRBJ2-2; no DNA is available, so the TRBD1 call from TCRdb remains unchecked. The germline CDR1 and CDR2 sequences are MNHEY and SVGEGT. This CDR3 region has 16 residues. The CDR3 sequence: CASISGGTGRTGELFF.

The chain links TRBV27 to TRBJ1-5; the TRBD1 assignment by TCRdb is unverifiable without DNA. CDR1 is MNHEY, CDR2 SMNVEV, per germline (reference sequence). The CDR3 extends over 15 amino acids. This CDR3 reads CASSFRGVGNQPQHF.

The V and J genes are TRBV12-3 or TRBV12-4 and TRBJ2-7; TCRdb's D call of TRBD2 is untestable without DNA. CDR3 length: 13 amino acids. The CDR3 reads CASTMGGRRKQYF.

This chain uses TRBV28 with TRBJ1-6; lacking DNA, the TRBD1 call made by TCRdb goes unchecked. The germline V gene encodes CDR1 MDHEN and CDR2 SYDVKM. The CDR3 totals 16 residues. CDR3 region: CASIKTDFSYNSPLHF.

The chain joins TRBV14 to TRBJ2-2. CDR3 size: 14 residues. The germline CDR1 and CDR2 sequences are SGHDN and FVKESK. The CDR3 loop reads CASSQALNTGELFF.

This chain uses TRBV9 with TRBJ2-3; the D call of TRBD1 rests on TCRdb alone, since no DNA is present to check it. CDR1 and CDR2 (germline): SGDLS, YYNGEE. The CDR3 runs to 16 residues. CDR3 in amino acids: CASSAGLAPLGDTQYF.

The V and J genes are TRBV4-3 and TRBJ2-1; TCRdb's D call of TRBD2 is untestable without DNA. The CDR3 totals 13 residues. Germline V gene data show CDR1 as LGHNA and CDR2 as YSLEER. The CDR3 loop is CASSQLESHEQFF.

This sequence joins TRBV4-2 and TRBJ2-3; TCRdb lists TRBD1, though no DNA is available to test this call. Germline V lookup: CDR1 LGHNA, CDR2 YNFKEQ. The CDR3 sequence is 16 residues long. This CDR3 is CASSQGWGRYTDTQYF.

V is TRBV19 and J is TRBJ2-4; TCRdb's D call, TRBD1, is unchecked because there is no DNA. The CDR3 is 17 residues long. CDR1 is LNHDA, CDR2 SQIVND, per germline (reference sequence). The CDR3 sequence is CASKGVRDATAKNIQYF.

This rearrangement joins TRBV19 to TRBJ1-1. The CDR3 loop spans 12 amino acids. Germline CDR1 reads LNHDA; CDR2 reads SQIVND (reference sequence). The CDR3 sequence: CASNVGNTEAFF.

V and J are TRBV6-5 and TRBJ2-5; TCRdb calls TRBD1, which cannot be checked without DNA. From germline, CDR1 is MNHEY and CDR2 SVGAGI. The CDR3 consists of 15 residues. This CDR3 is CASSYSTRGRETQYF.

The rearrangement joins TRBV29-1 to TRBJ1-4; TCRdb's D call of TRBD1 is untestable without DNA. Germline V CDR1 and CDR2: SQVTM, ANQGSEA. The CDR3 has 16 amino acids. The CDR3 sequence: CSVEEGMRGRSEKLFF.

V is TRBV29-1 and J is TRBJ2-7; the D call from TCRdb, TRBD2, cannot be confirmed without DNA. This CDR3 contains 11 residues. The germline V gene encodes CDR1 SQVTM and CDR2 ANQGSEA. The CDR3 sequence is CSGFVRGEQYF.